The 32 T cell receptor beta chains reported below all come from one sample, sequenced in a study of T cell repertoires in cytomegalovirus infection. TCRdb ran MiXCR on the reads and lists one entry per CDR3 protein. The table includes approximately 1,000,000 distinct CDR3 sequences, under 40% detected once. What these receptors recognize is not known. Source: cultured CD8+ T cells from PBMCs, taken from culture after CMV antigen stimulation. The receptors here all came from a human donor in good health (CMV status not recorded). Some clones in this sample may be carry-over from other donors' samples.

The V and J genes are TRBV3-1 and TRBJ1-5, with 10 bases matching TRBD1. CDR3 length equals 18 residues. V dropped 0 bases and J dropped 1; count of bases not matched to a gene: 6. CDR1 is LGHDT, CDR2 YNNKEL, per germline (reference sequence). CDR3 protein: CASSQDSWGQGSNQPQHF. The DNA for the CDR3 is TGTGCCAGCAGCCAAGATTCCTGGGGACAGGGGAGCAATCAGCCCCAGCATTTT.

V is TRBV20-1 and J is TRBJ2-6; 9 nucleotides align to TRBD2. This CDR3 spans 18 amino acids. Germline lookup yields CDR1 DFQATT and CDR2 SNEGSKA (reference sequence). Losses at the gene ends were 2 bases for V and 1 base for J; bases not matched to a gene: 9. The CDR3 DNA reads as TGCAGTGCTAGATTGAGCGGGGGGAGTGGTTCTGGGGCCAACGTCCTGACTTTC. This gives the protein CSARLSGGSGSGANVLTF.

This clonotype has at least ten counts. CDR3 sequence (DNA): TGTGCCAGCAGCCAGAAGCTAGGACAGGGGGCTCCTGGGGCCAACGTCCTGACTTTC. It translates to CASSQKLGQGAPGANVLTF. The gene calls are TRBV7-6 and TRBJ2-6; 11 positions agree with TRBD1. V gave up 5 bases and J gave up 2 bases; unmatched junction bases: 11. The germline V gene has CDR1 SGHVS and CDR2 FNYEAQ. The CDR3 loop spans 19 amino acids.

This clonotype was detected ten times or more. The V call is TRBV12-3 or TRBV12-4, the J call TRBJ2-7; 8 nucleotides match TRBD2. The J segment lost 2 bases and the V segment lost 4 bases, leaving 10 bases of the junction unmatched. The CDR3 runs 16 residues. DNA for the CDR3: TGTGCCAGCAGTTCCCTTAAGCGGGGGACCACCTACGAGCAGTACTTC. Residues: CASSSLKRGTTYEQYF.

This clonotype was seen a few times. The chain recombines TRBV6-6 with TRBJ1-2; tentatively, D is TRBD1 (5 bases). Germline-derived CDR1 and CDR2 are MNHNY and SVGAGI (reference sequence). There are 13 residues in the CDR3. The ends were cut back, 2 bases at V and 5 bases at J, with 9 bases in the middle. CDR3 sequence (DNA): TGTGCCAGCAGTTACAACCCAGGGTATGGCTACACCTTC. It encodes CASSYNPGYGYTF.

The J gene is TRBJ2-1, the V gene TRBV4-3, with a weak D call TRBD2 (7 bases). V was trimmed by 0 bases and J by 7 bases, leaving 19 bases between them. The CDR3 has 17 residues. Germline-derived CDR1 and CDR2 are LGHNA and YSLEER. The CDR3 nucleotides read TGCGCCAGCAGCCAAGATTTAGAGGGGGGGGCCTGGAATGAGCAGTTCTTC. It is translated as CASSQDLEGGAWNEQFF.

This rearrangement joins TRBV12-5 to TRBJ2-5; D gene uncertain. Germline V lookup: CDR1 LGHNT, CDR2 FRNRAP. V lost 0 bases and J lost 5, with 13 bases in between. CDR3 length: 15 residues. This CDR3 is CASGLVWGSQETQYF. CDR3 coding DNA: TGTGCTAGTGGTTTGGTCTGGGGATCCCAGGAGACCCAGTACTTC.

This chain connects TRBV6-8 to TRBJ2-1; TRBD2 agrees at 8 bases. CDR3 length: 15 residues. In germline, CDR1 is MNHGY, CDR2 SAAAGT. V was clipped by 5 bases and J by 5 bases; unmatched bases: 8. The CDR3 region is CASSLRRAGDNEQFF. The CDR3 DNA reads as TGTGCCAGCAGTCTCAGGAGAGCGGGGGACAATGAGCAGTTCTTC.

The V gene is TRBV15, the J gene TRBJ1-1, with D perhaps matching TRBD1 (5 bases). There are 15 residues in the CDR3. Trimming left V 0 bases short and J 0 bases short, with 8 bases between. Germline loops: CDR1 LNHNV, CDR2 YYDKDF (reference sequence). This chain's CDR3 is CATSRDTGLNTEAFF. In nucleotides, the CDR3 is TGTGCCACCAGCAGAGATACAGGTCTGAACACTGAAGCTTTCTTT. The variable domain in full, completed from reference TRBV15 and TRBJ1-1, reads DAMVIQNPRYQVTQFGKPVTLSCSQTLNHNVMYWYQQKSSQAPKLLFHYYDKDFNNEADTPDNFQSRRPNTSFCFLDIRSPGLGDTAMYLCATSRDTGLNTEAFFGQGTRLTVV.

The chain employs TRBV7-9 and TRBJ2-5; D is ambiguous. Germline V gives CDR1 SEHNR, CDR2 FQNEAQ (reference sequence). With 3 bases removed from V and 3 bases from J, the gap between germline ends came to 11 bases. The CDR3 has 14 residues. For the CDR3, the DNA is TGTGCCAGCAGCTTTGCAGATTTTAAAGAGACCCAGTACTTC. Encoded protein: CASSFADFKETQYF. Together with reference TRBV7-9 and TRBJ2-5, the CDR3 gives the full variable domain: DTGVSQNPRHKITKRGQNVTFRCDPISEHNRLYWYRQTLGQGPEFLTYFQNEAQLEKSRLLSDRFSAERPKGSFSTLEIQRTEQGDSAMYLCASSFADFKETQYFGPGTRLLVL.

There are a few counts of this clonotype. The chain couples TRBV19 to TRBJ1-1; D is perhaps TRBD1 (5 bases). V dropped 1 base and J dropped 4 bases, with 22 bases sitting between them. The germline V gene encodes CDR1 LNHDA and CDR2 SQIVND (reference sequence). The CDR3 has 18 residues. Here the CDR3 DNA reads TGTGCCAGTAGTATAGGCACCTTGATTAGGGGCAGCGGCACTGAAGCTTTCTTT. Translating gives CASSIGTLIRGSGTEAFF.

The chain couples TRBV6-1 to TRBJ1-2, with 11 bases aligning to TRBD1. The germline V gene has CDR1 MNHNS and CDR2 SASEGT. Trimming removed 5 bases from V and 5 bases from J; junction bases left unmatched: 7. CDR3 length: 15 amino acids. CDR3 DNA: TGTGCCAGCAGTCCCCGGGACAGGGGGAGATATGGCTACACCTTC. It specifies CASSPRDRGRYGYTF.

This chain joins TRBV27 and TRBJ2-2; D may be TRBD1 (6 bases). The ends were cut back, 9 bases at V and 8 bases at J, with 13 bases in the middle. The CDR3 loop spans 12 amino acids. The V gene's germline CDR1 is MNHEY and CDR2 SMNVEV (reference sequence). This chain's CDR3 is CASQQGGGELFF. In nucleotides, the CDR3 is TGTGCCAGTCAACAGGGCGGGGGGGAGCTGTTTTTT.

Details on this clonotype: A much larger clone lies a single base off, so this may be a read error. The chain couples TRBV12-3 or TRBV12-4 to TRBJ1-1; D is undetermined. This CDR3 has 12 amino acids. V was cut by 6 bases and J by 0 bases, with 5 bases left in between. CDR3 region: CASRQMNTEAFF. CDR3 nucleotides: TGTGCCAGCAGGCAGATGAACACTGAAGCTTTCTTT.

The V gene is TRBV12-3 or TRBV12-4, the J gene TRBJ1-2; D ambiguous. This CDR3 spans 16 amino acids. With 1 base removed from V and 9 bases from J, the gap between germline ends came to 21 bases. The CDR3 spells CASSLERYMTGESYTF. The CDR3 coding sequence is TGTGCCAGCAGTTTAGAAAGGTACATGACTGGGGAGAGCTACACCTTC.

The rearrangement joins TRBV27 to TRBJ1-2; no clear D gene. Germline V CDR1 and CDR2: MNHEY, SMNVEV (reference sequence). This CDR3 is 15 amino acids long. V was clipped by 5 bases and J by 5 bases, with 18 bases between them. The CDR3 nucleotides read TGTGCCAGCAGTCGATCAGAGGGAGGACTTTATGGCTACACCTTC. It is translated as CASSRSEGGLYGYTF.

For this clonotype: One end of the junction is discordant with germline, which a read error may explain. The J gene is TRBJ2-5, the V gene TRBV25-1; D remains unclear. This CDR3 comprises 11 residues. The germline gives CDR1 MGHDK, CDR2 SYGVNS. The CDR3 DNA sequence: TGTGTCAGCAGTGAACGGGAGACCCAGTACTTC. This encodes CVSSERETQYF.

The chain's CDR3 is CSANSGGAGNIQYF. CDR3 sequence (DNA): TGCAGTGCCAATAGCGGGGGGGCGGGAAACATTCAGTACTTC. This chain links TRBV20-1 with TRBJ2-4, with 11 bases identical to TRBD2. Germline CDR1 reads DFQATT; CDR2 reads SNEGSKA (reference sequence). Losses at the gene ends were 6 bases for V and 6 bases for J; bases not matched to a gene: 7. The CDR3 consists of 14 residues.

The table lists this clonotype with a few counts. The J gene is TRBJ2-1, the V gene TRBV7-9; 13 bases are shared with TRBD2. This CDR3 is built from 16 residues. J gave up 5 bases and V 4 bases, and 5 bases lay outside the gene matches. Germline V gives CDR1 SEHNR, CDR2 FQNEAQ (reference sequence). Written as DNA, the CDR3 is TGTGCCAGCAGCTCTTGGGGACTAGCGGGGAACAATGAGCAGTTCTTC. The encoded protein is CASSSWGLAGNNEQFF. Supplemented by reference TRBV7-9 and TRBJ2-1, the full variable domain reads DTGVSQNPRHKITKRGQNVTFRCDPISEHNRLYWYRQTLGQGPEFLTYFQNEAQLEKSRLLSDRFSAERPKGSFSTLEIQRTEQGDSAMYLCASSSWGLAGNNEQFFGPGTRLTVL.

CDR3 amino acids: CASSTSPGSSNEKLFF. CDR3 DNA: TGTGCCAGCAGCACATCCCCGGGTAGCTCTAATGAAAAACTGTTTTTT. V usage is TRBV7-6 and J usage is TRBJ1-4; no clear D gene. CDR1 is SGHVS and CDR2 is FNYEAQ in the germline V gene. V lost 5 bases and J lost 3, with 16 bases in between. This CDR3 contains 16 residues.

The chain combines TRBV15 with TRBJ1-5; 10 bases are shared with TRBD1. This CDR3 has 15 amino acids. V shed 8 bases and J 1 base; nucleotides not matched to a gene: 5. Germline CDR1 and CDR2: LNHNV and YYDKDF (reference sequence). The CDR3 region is CATQDRGISNQPQHF. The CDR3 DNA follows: TGTGCCACCCAGGACAGGGGGATAAGCAATCAGCCCCAGCATTTT. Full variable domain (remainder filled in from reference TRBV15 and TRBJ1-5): DAMVIQNPRYQVTQFGKPVTLSCSQTLNHNVMYWYQQKSSQAPKLLFHYYDKDFNNEADTPDNFQSRRPNTSFCFLDIRSPGLGDTAMYLCATQDRGISNQPQHFGDGTRLSIL.

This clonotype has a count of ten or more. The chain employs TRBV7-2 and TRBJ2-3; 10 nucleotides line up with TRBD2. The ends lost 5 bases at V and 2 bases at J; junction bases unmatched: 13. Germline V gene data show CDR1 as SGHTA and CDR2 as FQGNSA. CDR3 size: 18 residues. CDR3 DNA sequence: TGTGCCAGCAGCCTAATGGCTAGCGGGGGCCCTTACACAGATACGCAGTATTTT. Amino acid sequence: CASSLMASGGPYTDTQYF.

The CDR3 coding sequence is TGTGCCAGCAGTTACGGACTAGCGGGGCCCTACGAGCAGTACGTC. Translation: CASSYGLAGPYEQYV. The J gene is TRBJ2-7, the V gene TRBV6-2 or TRBV6-3; 12 bases fit TRBD2. V lost 2 bases and J lost 2; bases outside the gene matches: 1. The V gene's germline CDR1 is MNHEY and CDR2 SVGEGT. CDR3 length: 15 residues.

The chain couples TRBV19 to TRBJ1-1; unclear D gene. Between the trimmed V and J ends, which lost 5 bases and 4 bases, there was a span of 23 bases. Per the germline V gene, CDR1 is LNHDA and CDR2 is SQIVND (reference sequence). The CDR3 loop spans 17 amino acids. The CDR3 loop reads CASSAEPDGTRGTEAFF. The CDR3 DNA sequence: TGTGCCAGTAGTGCAGAACCGGACGGAACACGGGGCACTGAAGCTTTCTTT.

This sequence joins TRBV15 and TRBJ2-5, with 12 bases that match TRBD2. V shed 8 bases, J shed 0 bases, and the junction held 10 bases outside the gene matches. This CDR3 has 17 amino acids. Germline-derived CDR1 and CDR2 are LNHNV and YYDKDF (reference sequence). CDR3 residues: CATGPGLAGMYQETQYF. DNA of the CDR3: TGTGCCACCGGACCCGGACTAGCGGGGATGTACCAAGAGACCCAGTACTTC.

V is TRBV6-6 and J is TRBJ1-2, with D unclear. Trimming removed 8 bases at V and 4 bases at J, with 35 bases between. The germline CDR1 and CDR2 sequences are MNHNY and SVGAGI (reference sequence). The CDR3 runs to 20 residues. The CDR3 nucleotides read TGTGCCAGCTGGCTTACCGGGAGCCTCGATTCGGATCGGAGTAGCTATGGCTACACCTTC. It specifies CASWLTGSLDSDRSSYGYTF.

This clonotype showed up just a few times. The CDR3, as DNA: TGTGCCAGCGGAGAACCAGCCCAAGAGACCCAGTACTTC. Amino acid sequence: CASGEPAQETQYF. This rearrangement joins TRBV12-3 or TRBV12-4 to TRBJ2-5; D remains ambiguous. There are 13 residues in the CDR3. Trimming cost V 8 bases and J 1 base, with 11 bases left between them.

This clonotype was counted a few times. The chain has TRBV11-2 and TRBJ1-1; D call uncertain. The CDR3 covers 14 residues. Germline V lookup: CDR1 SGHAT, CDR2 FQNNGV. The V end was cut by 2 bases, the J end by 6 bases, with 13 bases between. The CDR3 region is CASSLWEGTPEAFF. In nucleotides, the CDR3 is TGTGCCAGCAGCTTATGGGAGGGTACCCCTGAAGCTTTCTTT.

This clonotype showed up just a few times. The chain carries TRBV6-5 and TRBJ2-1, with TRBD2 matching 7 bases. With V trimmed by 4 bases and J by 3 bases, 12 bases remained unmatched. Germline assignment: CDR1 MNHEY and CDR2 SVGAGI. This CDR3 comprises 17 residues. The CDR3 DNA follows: TGTGCCAGCAGTTCAAGGGTCGTGGGGAGGGGCTACAATGAGCAGTTCTTC. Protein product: CASSSRVVGRGYNEQFF.

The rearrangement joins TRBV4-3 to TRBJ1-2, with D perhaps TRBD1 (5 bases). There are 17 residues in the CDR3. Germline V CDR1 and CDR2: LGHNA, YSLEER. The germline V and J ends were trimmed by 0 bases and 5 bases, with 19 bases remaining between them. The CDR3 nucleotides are TGCGCCAGCAGCCAAGAGTTATTGGCAGGGAAATGGTATGGCTACACCTTC. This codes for CASSQELLAGKWYGYTF.

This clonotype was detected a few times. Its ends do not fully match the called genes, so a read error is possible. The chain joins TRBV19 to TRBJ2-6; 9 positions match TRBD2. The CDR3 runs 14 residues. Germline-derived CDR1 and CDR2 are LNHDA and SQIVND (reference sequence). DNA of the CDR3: TGTGCCAGTAGTATTGCGGGAGGGGACAACGTCCTGACTTTC. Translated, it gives CASSIAGGDNVLTF.

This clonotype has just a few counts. The CDR3 region is CASSIVSHDGYTF. The CDR3 DNA reads TGTGCCAGTAGTATTGTGAGTCACGATGGCTACACCTTC. This chain uses TRBV19 with TRBJ1-2, with D uncertain. V lost 3 bases and J lost 6, with 11 bases in between. The CDR3 is 13 residues long. Germline CDR1 reads LNHDA; CDR2 reads SQIVND (reference sequence).